Sequencing of this T cell receptor (beta chain) was carried out in a study of beta chain features in type 1 diabetes. General observations from the study: In every one of the four CD4+ subsets, TCRB CDR3s were moderately but significantly shorter in Type 1 diabetes patients.

This clone has a handful of counts. Its target is unknown. Germline V gives CDR1 SGHVS, CDR2 FNYEAQ. Trimming took off 1 base at V and 2 bases at J, with 11 bases between the two ends. The CDR3 contains 16 residues. Reverse transcribing all isolated RNA meant expressed TCRB transcripts were sequenced. Assay used: immunoSEQ multiplex PCR; TCRdb lists only in-frame clones, some missing. Altogether about 150,000 clones are present, 10% being singletons, with the ten largest covering approximately 0.46%. The chain joins TRBV7-6 to TRBJ2-2, with D unclear. This sequence originates from a man in his thirties or forties with type 1 diabetes. The sequenced sample was central memory CD4+ T cells from blood. The CDR3 region is CASSLGAVTNTGELFF. The CDR3 DNA follows: TGTGCCAGCAGCTTAGGGGCAGTTACAAACACCGGGGAGCTGTTTTTT.